The entry that follows covers one T cell receptor (beta chain) sequence. The data were produced by immunoSEQ multiplex PCR, yet TCRdb's version contains in-frame clones alone and is incomplete. The sample has 300,000 to 400,000 clones, about 87% seen once. The record originates from a study of blood T cell repertoires in COVID-19. The CDR3 has 16 amino acids. Germline loops: CDR1 MNHEY, CDR2 SMNVEV (reference sequence). J was trimmed by 7 bases and V by 3 bases; bases with no gene match: 11. The TCR sequence derives from a man under 40 with COVID-19, enrolled during active disease. Sequencing was performed on peripheral blood. The V gene is TRBV27, the J gene TRBJ2-1, with 8 bases aligning to TRBD2. The CDR3 DNA sequence: TGTGCCAGCAGTTTCCCCGGATTAGCGGGAAGGAATGAGCAGTTCTTC. This codes for CASSFPGLAGRNEQFF.